What follows are 32 T cell receptor beta chains derived from one specimen sequenced in a study of blood T cell repertoires in COVID-19. Clones were read by immunoSEQ multiplex PCR, and TCRdb kept only the in-frame ones, dropping some. The sample contains about 330,000 clones, 87% of which appear only once. The sequencing sample was made of peripheral blood. The origin of the receptors is a man aged 25-40 years with COVID-19, enrolled during active disease.

The chain employs TRBV14 and TRBJ2-5; 7 bases line up with TRBD1. V lost 4 bases, J lost 3 bases, and 2 bases stayed unmatched. This CDR3 spans 13 amino acids. Germline V gene lookup returns CDR1 SGHDN and CDR2 FVKESK. The CDR3: CASSPTGKETQYF. The CDR3 nucleotides read TGTGCCAGCAGCCCGACAGGGAAAGAGACCCAGTACTTC.

The genes are TRBV6-6 and TRBJ2-7; the match to TRBD1 covers 7 bases. CDR3 length equals 14 residues. The germline V gene has CDR1 MNHNY and CDR2 SVGAGI (reference sequence). Unmatched junction bases numbered 9, after V lost 5 bases and J lost 5 bases. CDR3 protein: CASSHPGQHNEQYF. CDR3 coding DNA: TGTGCCAGCAGTCATCCGGGACAGCACAACGAGCAGTACTTC.

The rearrangement links TRBV4-1 to TRBJ1-3, with D possibly matching TRBD1 (5 bases). The CDR3 has 16 residues. V shed 1 base and J shed 4 bases, with 14 bases lying between them. Germline values: CDR1 MGHRA, CDR2 YSYEKL. Here the CDR3 DNA reads TGCGCCAGCAGCCAAGTTATAGGGGCGTCGGGAAACACCATATATTTT. Translated: CASSQVIGASGNTIYF.

The rearrangement uses TRBV15 and TRBJ1-1; unclear D gene. V lost 5 bases to trimming and J lost 4 bases, with 11 bases between them. CDR3 length: 13 residues. CDR1 is LNHNV, CDR2 YYDKDF, per germline (reference sequence). CDR3 region: CATSPRGFTEAFF. CDR3 DNA: TGTGCCACCAGCCCCCGAGGATTCACTGAAGCTTTCTTT.

This chain uses TRBV5-1 with TRBJ2-5; TRBD2 matches 10 bases. The junction had 9 bases not matched to a gene; V was cut back by 5 bases and J by 5 bases. Germline CDR1 reads SGHRS; CDR2 reads YFSETQ. CDR3 length: 15 residues. CDR3 bases: TGCGCCAGCAGGACTAGCGGGCCCCGGGGCGAGACCCAGTACTTC. Translation gives CASRTSGPRGETQYF.

The table lists this clone with a few counts. The rearrangement links TRBV19 to TRBJ2-1, with 10 nucleotides matching TRBD2. J was trimmed by 7 bases and V by 2 bases; bases with no gene match: 17. There are 19 residues in the CDR3. Germline CDR1 is LNHDA and CDR2 is SQIVND (reference sequence). This CDR3 is CASSISGGVRLAGDNEQFF. DNA for the CDR3: TGTGCCAGTAGTATAAGCGGGGGGGTAAGGCTAGCGGGAGATAATGAGCAGTTCTTC.

This rearrangement joins TRBV6-6 to TRBJ1-5; TRBD1 matches at 9 bases. V shed 5 bases, J shed 1 base, and the junction held 6 bases outside the gene matches. The CDR3 consists of 16 residues. Germline V gives CDR1 MNHNY, CDR2 SVGAGI (reference sequence). The CDR3 DNA reads TGTGCCAGCAGTGCATCGGGACAGGGAAGCAATCAGCCCCAGCATTTT. Amino acids: CASSASGQGSNQPQHF.

The chain employs TRBV11-3 and TRBJ1-3, with 8 bases aligning to TRBD1. J was trimmed by 3 bases and V by 5 bases; bases with no gene match: 3. CDR1 is SGHNT and CDR2 is YENEEA in the germline V gene. The CDR3 has 14 residues. CDR3 coding DNA: TGTGCCAGCAGCCCGACAGGGGATGGAAACACCATATATTTT. Its translation is CASSPTGDGNTIYF.

The chain recombines TRBV29-1 with TRBJ1-2; no definite D call. Trimming cost V 3 bases and J 8 bases, with 13 bases left between them. The CDR3 extends over 12 amino acids. CDR1 and CDR2 (germline): SQVTM, ANQGSEA. CDR3 bases: TGCAGCGTTGATTCGGGCGGGCGAGGCTACACCTTC. This gives the protein CSVDSGGRGYTF.

This clone showed up just once. Other DNA sequences in the sample encode the same CDR3. The chain joins TRBV15 to TRBJ2-2; D ambiguous. CDR1 is LNHNV and CDR2 is YYDKDF in the germline V gene (reference sequence). V lost 0 bases and J 1 base, leaving 3 bases between the germline ends. The CDR3 is 14 residues long. CDR3 coding DNA: TGTGCCACCAGCAGAGATAGGAACACCGGGGAGCTGTTTTTT. Its protein product is CATSRDRNTGELFF.

The chain carries TRBV6-5 and TRBJ2-7; D may be TRBD1 (6 bases). Germline CDR1 MNHEY, CDR2 SVGAGI. With 0 bases removed from V and 3 bases from J, the gap between germline ends came to 9 bases. The CDR3 spans 14 residues. For the CDR3, the DNA is TGTGCCAGCAGTTACTCAACAGGGTACTACGAGCAGTACTTC. Its protein is CASSYSTGYYEQYF.

The chain combines TRBV4-3 with TRBJ1-6; D perhaps matches TRBD1 (5 bases). V was trimmed by 5 bases and J by 1 base, leaving 9 bases between them. The germline CDR1 and CDR2 sequences are LGHNA and YSLEER. The CDR3 is made up of 15 amino acids. The CDR3 reads CASSSSGSYNSPLHF. The CDR3 DNA follows: TGCGCCAGCAGCTCCTCAGGGTCCTATAATTCACCCCTCCACTTT.

The rearrangement links TRBV5-1 to TRBJ1-1; tentative D call: TRBD1 (6 bases). The V end was cut by 3 bases, the J end by 1 base, with 13 bases between. In germline, CDR1 is SGHRS, CDR2 YFSETQ. This CDR3 comprises 15 residues. The CDR3 protein is CASSYRGGQNTEAFF. The CDR3 DNA sequence: TGCGCCAGCAGCTACCGGGGGGGACAGAACACTGAAGCTTTCTTT.

CDR3 DNA sequence: TGTGCCAGCAGCTTATTTCGGGGGGCCAACAATGAGCAGTTCTTC. It is translated as CASSLFRGANNEQFF. V gene TRBV7-7 combines with J gene TRBJ2-1, with D maybe TRBD2 (7 bases). The V end lost 2 bases, the J end lost 5 bases, and 13 bases lay between the germline ends. Germline V CDR1 and CDR2: SSHAT, FNYEAQ (reference sequence). The CDR3 length is 15 residues.

The chain is built from TRBV29-1 and TRBJ2-7; perhaps TRBD2 as D (6 bases). Germline-derived CDR1 and CDR2 are SQVTM and ANQGSEA. The V gene lost 3 bases and the J gene lost 4 bases, with 13 bases spanning the gap. The CDR3 spans 13 residues. CDR3 coding DNA: TGCAGCGTTGAGGGAGGCGGCCGTTACGAGCAGTACTTC. It specifies CSVEGGGRYEQYF.

This clone was detected only once. The gene calls are TRBV10-3 and TRBJ2-2; D possibly corresponds to TRBD2 (5 bases). The CDR3 spans 17 residues. Germline assignment: CDR1 ENHRY and CDR2 SYGVKD. Trimming left V 0 bases short and J 7 bases short, with 18 bases between. CDR3 bases: TGTGCCATCAGTGAGTCGACCGCCCGGGGTACCCACGGGGAGCTGTTTTTT. Translated: CAISESTARGTHGELFF.

This rearrangement joins TRBV27 to TRBJ2-7; TRBD1 might be the D (6 bases). Germline CDR1 reads MNHEY; CDR2 reads SMNVEV (reference sequence). V was shortened by 6 bases and J by 0 bases, with 21 bases between the two germline ends. The CDR3 consists of 17 residues. The CDR3 nucleotides read TGTGCCAGCAGGATCGGACGTAGGGGGTCCAGCTCCTACGAGCAGTACTTC. Translating gives CASRIGRRGSSSYEQYF.

V is TRBV27 and J is TRBJ2-7, with D possibly being TRBD1 (6 bases). Germline CDR1 reads MNHEY; CDR2 reads SMNVEV (reference sequence). The V end lost 4 bases, the J end lost 4 bases, and 14 bases lay between the germline ends. This CDR3 has 14 amino acids. CDR3 sequence reads: CASSYFTQGYEQYF. The CDR3, as DNA: TGTGCCAGCAGTTACTTCACCCAGGGGTACGAGCAGTACTTC.

There are a few counts of this clone. The rearrangement joins TRBV6-1 to TRBJ1-6; the match to TRBD1 covers 7 bases. Germline V gives CDR1 MNHNS, CDR2 SASEGT. The CDR3 runs to 15 residues. The trim removed 2 bases at V and 7 bases at J, leaving 5 bases unmatched. In nucleotides, the CDR3 is TGTGCCAGCAGTGAAAGGGTACAGGGGAATTCACCCCTCCACTTT. Its translation: CASSERVQGNSPLHF.

The chain recombines TRBV6-5 with TRBJ2-7; 12 positions agree with TRBD2. Per the germline V gene, CDR1 is MNHEY and CDR2 is SVGAGI. The ends lost 6 bases at V and 1 base at J; junction bases unmatched: 4. The CDR3 runs 15 residues. The CDR3 DNA reads TGTGCCAGCAGCCGACTAGCGGGAGAATCCTACGAGCAGTACTTC. This sequence encodes CASSRLAGESYEQYF.

CDR3 amino acids: CASSLGTGVGNTIYF. As DNA, the CDR3 is TGTGCCAGCAGCTTGGGGACAGGGGTCGGAAACACCATATATTTT. This rearrangement joins TRBV7-9 to TRBJ1-3; 10 nucleotides agree with TRBD1. The V and J ends lost 3 bases and 4 bases, in that order; junction bases with no gene match: 3. The CDR3 is 15 residues long. The germline CDR1 and CDR2 sequences are SEHNR and FQNEAQ (reference sequence).

This clone is a singleton in its sample. J is TRBJ1-6 and V is TRBV5-4; unclear D gene. The CDR3 is 15 amino acids. The V and J ends lost 0 bases and 7 bases respectively, with 11 bases between them. CDR1 is SGHNT and CDR2 is YYREEE in the germline V gene (reference sequence). The CDR3, as DNA: TGTGCCAGCAGCTTGGATGAGGGAGGCAATTCACCCCTCCACTTT. This translates into CASSLDEGGNSPLHF.

The V call is TRBV5-4, the J call TRBJ2-1; 8 bases align to TRBD2. The germline CDR1 and CDR2 sequences are SGHNT and YYREEE (reference sequence). With V trimmed by 3 bases and J by 0 bases, 2 bases remained unmatched. The CDR3 extends over 15 amino acids. This chain's CDR3 is CASSYGTSSYNEQFF. The CDR3 coding sequence is TGTGCCAGCAGCTACGGGACTAGCTCCTACAATGAGCAGTTCTTC.

This sequence joins TRBV10-3 and TRBJ1-2, with unresolved D. In germline, CDR1 is ENHRY, CDR2 SYGVKD. The CDR3 length is 15 residues. V lost 3 bases to trimming and J lost 3 bases, with 14 bases between them. CDR3 nucleotides: TGTGCCATCAGTGAACCCCAAGGGAGCTACTATGGCTACACCTTC. Translating it yields CAISEPQGSYYGYTF.

This clone was counted a few times. The chain has TRBV3-1 (or the pseudogene TRBV3-2) and TRBJ2-7; 12 bases match TRBD1. V lost 1 base and J lost 6; bases outside the gene matches: 4. CDR3 length: 15 amino acids. Germline loops: CDR1 LGHDT, CDR2 YNNKEL (reference sequence). The CDR3 is CASSQVGTGGSEQYF. The CDR3 coding sequence is TGTGCCAGCAGCCAAGTGGGGACAGGGGGCAGCGAGCAGTACTTC.

In its sample, this clone was seen once. J is TRBJ1-2 and V is TRBV5-1; TRBD1 matches at 9 bases. The length of the CDR3 is 16 residues. The germline CDR1 and CDR2 sequences are SGHRS and YFSETQ. The trim removed 0 bases at V and 7 bases at J, leaving 10 bases unmatched. The CDR3 is CASSLDRGQVSRGYTF. CDR3 coding DNA: TGCGCCAGCAGCTTGGACAGGGGGCAGGTTTCGCGTGGCTACACCTTC.

The genes are TRBV18 and TRBJ2-2, with unresolved D. V was trimmed by 5 bases and J by 1 base, leaving 20 bases between them. This CDR3 has 18 residues. CDR1 is KGHSH, CDR2 LQKENI, per germline. The CDR3 DNA reads TGTGCCAGCTCATTTTCGTCAGGTGTCCCCTGGAACACCGGGGAGCTGTTTTTT. Translating gives CASSFSSGVPWNTGELFF.

The chain combines TRBV18 with TRBJ1-6; D not certain. Trimming shortened V by 1 base and J by 6 bases, and 16 bases separated the two germline ends. This CDR3 region has 17 residues. Germline values: CDR1 KGHSH, CDR2 LQKENI. CDR3 coding DNA: TGTGCCAGCTCACCACACCCTCCCCAGGCTTTTAATTCACCCCTCCACTTT. Translating it yields CASSPHPPQAFNSPLHF.

The chain is built from TRBV5-6 and TRBJ1-5; 10 nucleotides agree with TRBD1. J lost 2 bases, V lost 4 bases, and 12 bases had no gene match. Germline V gene data show CDR1 as SGHDT and CDR2 as YYEEEE. The CDR3 totals 18 residues. The CDR3 DNA is TGTGCCAGCAGCACCCAAGGACAGGGGGGGTCCGGCAATCAGCCCCAGCATTTT. Protein sequence: CASSTQGQGGSGNQPQHF.

V usage is TRBV7-6 and J usage is TRBJ1-4, with TRBD1 as a possible D gene (5 bases). This CDR3 is 14 amino acids long. V was cut by 5 bases and J by 5 bases, with 12 bases left in between. The germline gives CDR1 SGHVS, CDR2 FNYEAQ. The CDR3 spells CASSLLRGNEKLFF. The CDR3 DNA reads TGTGCCAGCAGCCTGTTGCGGGGGAATGAAAAACTGTTTTTT. Full variable domain (outside the CDR3, taken from reference TRBV7-6 and TRBJ1-4): GAGVSQSPRYKVTKRGQDVALRCDPISGHVSLYWYRQALGQGPEFLTYFNYEAQQDKSGLPNDRFSAERPEGSISTLTIQRTEQRDSAMYRCASSLLRGNEKLFFGSGTQLSVL.

The rearrangement uses TRBV5-1 and TRBJ2-7, with TRBD1 matching 9 bases. Looked up from germline, CDR1 is SGHRS and CDR2 is YFSETQ. The V gene end was trimmed by 1 base and the J gene end by 3 bases; junction bases not matched to a gene: 20. The CDR3 has 20 residues. DNA for the CDR3: TGCGCCAGCAGCTTGTACGGTCAAGACAGGGGGACTCGATATGACTACGAGCAGTACTTC. Translation gives CASSLYGQDRGTRYDYEQYF.

This clone was picked up a small number of times. J is TRBJ1-3 and V is TRBV19, with 8 nucleotides matching TRBD1. There are 13 residues in the CDR3. Germline V gives CDR1 LNHDA, CDR2 SQIVND (reference sequence). The V gene end was trimmed by 10 bases and the J gene end by 2 bases; junction bases not matched to a gene: 4. CDR3: CATDRATGNTIYF. Here the CDR3 DNA reads TGTGCCACGGACAGGGCTACTGGAAACACCATATATTTT.